This TCR beta chain was retrieved from a study of T cell responses to AZD1222 COVID-19 vaccine. Study-wide results and caveats: Across the whole spike, CD4 TCRs peaked at regions 160-218 and 743-854.

Sequenced by immunoSEQ multiplex PCR; TCRdb stores in-frame clones only, minus some. The sample consists of under 200,000 clones, 80% to 95% of them appearing once. As concerns this clone: Its antigen is undetermined.

Germline V gene data show CDR1 as LGHDT and CDR2 as YNNKEL (reference sequence). The CDR3 sequence is 12 residues long. V was trimmed by 3 bases and J by 3 bases, leaving 5 bases between them. Sequenced here: peripheral blood, sampled on day 0 of AZD1222 vaccination. The TCR originated in an adult in good health. The gene calls are TRBV3-1 (or the pseudogene TRBV3-2) and TRBJ1-1, with D uncertain. The CDR3 DNA sequence: TGTGCCAGCAGCCAGGGGTACACTGAAGCTTTCTTT. It translates to CASSQGYTEAFF.